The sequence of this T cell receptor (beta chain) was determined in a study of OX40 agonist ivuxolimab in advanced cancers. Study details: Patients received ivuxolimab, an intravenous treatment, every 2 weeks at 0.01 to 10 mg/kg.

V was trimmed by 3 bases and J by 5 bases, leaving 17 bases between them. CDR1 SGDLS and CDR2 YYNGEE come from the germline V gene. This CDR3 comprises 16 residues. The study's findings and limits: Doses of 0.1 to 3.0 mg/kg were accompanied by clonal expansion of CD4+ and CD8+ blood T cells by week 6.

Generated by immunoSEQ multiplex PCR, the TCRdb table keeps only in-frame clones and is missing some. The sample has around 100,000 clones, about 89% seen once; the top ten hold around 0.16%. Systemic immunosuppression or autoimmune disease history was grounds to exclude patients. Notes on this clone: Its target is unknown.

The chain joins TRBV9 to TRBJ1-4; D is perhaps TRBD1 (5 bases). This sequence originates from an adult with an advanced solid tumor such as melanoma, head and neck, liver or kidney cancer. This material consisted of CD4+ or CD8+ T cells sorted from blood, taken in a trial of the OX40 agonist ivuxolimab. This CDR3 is CASSEGRRGMNEKLFF. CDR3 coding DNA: TGTGCCAGCAGCGAGGGGAGGCGAGGGATGAATGAAAAACTGTTTTTT.